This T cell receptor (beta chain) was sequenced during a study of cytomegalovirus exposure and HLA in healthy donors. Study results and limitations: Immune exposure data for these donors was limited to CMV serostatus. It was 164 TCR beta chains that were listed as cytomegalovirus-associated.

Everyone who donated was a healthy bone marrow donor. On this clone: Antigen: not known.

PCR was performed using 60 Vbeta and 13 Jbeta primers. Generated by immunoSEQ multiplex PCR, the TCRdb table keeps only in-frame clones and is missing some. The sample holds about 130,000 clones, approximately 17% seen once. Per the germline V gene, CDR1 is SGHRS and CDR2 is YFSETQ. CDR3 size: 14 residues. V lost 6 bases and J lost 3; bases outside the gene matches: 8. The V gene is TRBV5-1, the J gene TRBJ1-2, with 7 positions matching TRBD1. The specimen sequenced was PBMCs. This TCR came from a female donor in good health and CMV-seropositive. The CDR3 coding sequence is TGCGCCAGCAATTATGAGGGGGCTGACTATGGCTACACCTTC. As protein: CASNYEGADYGYTF.